This T cell receptor (beta chain) was sequenced in a study of early T cells in non-severe SARS-CoV-2 infection. At the level of the study: Sequencing targeted bulk RNA from unsorted whole blood, leaving chains unpaired. General study results and limits: Missing private and CD4 specificities, VDJdb matching favored anti-spike CD8 responses.

This clonotype came up many times. Antigen: not known. V was clipped by 7 bases and J by 3 bases; unmatched bases: 3. The CDR3 is made up of 14 amino acids. Germline V gives CDR1 MRHNA, CDR2 SNTAGT. Unique molecular identifiers (one per individual cDNA molecule) were attached. TCRdb reanalysed the 5' RACE reads using MiXCR and keeps one entry per CDR3 protein. The table has under 70,000 distinct CDR3 sequences, 11% seen once. The chain employs TRBV6-4 and TRBJ2-1; 10 bases map to TRBD1. This TCR came from an adult who was a healthcare worker with PCR-confirmed SARS-CoV-2 infection or an uninfected control (not recorded which). Sequenced sample: whole blood. This chain's CDR3 is CASKGTGDYNEQFF. In DNA, the CDR3 is TGTGCCAGCAAAGGGACAGGGGACTACAATGAGCAGTTCTTC.